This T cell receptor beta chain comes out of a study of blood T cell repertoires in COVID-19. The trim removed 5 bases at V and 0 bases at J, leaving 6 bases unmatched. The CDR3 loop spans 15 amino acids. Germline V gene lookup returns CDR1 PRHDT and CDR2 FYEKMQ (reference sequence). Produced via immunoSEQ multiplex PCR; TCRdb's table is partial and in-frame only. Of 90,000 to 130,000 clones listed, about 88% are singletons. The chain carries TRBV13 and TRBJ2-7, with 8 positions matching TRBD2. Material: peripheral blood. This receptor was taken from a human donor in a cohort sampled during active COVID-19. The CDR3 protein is CASSPGAGGSYEQYF. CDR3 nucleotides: TGTGCCAGCAGCCCAGGGGCGGGGGGCTCCTACGAGCAGTACTTC.